What follows describes a single T cell receptor (beta chain). This clone's antigen is unknown. No base quality information exists; no much larger clone differs at one position. Set within a cohort of healthcare workers in London, UK, this nested case-control study involved weekly PCR testing of nasopharyngeal swabs along with blood sampling. Healthcare workers were recruited during the week of the UK lockdown, between 23 and 31 March 2020, and followed weekly for up to roughly 15 weeks. The library was built by means of 5' RACE. Sequencer: NextSeq 500. To correct for sequencing error and PCR bias, the TCR library protocol tagged individual cDNA molecules with unique molecular identifiers. Both TCR alpha and beta chains were sequenced, and tight co-correlation was observed between alpha and beta sequence abundances in each sample. The original pipeline was this. Decombinator V4 was used to perform V gene, J gene and CDR3 annotation of TCR sequences. TCRs were defined as expanded if a significant change between any two time points was detected under a Poisson model with p below 0.0001. TCR abundances were normalised to the total number of TCRs sequenced in each sample and reported as counts per million. TRAV1-2 paired with TRAJ12, TRAJ20 or TRAJ33 defined MAIT TCRs, while TRAV10 paired with TRAJ18 defined iNKT TCRs. VDJdb, accessed 1 November 2021, was searched for CMV, EBV and SARS-CoV-2 annotated TCRs, excluding TCRs annotated for multiple antigens. Starting from the raw public reads, TCRdb applied fastp trimming at Q25, assembled clones with MiXCR and retained in-frame beta chains. Under each unique CDR3 protein, matching rows form one entry showing the most common genes and DNA. Here the V and J calls rest on TCRdb's processing, not on the authors' analysis. The sample contains about 81,000 distinct CDR3 sequences, 5.5% to 7.5% of them found a single time. The leading ten clones occupy about 7.5% of the sample.

This specimen comes from a study of early T cells in non-severe SARS-CoV-2 infection (dated by TCRdb to the early 2020s). Concerning the study at large: Bulk RNA from unsorted whole blood was used for TCR sequencing, so alpha and beta chains could not be paired. Findings and caveats that apply to the study as a whole: VDJdb matching was skewed toward anti-spike CD8 responses and likely underestimated virus-specific expansions by missing private and CD4 specificities.

The CDR3, cysteine through phenylalanine, is 12 amino acids long. Just CDR3 DNA is preserved here, 36 bases in frame from base 1. The V end loses 4 bases and the J end loses 7 bases, and a stretch of 12 bases separates them. CDR1 and CDR2, per the germline V gene, are SGHRS and YFSETQ. This TCR came from an adult who was a healthcare worker with PCR-confirmed SARS-CoV-2 infection or an uninfected control (not recorded which). Sequencing was done on a sample of whole blood. Recombination joined TRBV5-1 with TRBJ2-7; no confident D gene assignment can be made. The CDR3 region reads CASSPEKSEQYF. In nucleotides, the sequence is TGCGCCAGCAGCCCGGAAAAATCGGAGCAGTACTTC.